The entry that follows covers one T cell receptor beta chain sequence. No cognate antigen has been identified for it. This may be a read error, as it is one base from a much larger clone. The cysteine opens and the phenylalanine closes a CDR3 of 16 amino acids. CDR3 DNA only is kept here, 48 bases in frame from base 1. CDR1 and CDR2, looked up from the germline V gene, are SGDLS and YYNGEE. The sample belongs to a study of Graves' ophthalmopathy and Graves' hyperthyroidism (dated by TCRdb to 2017 to 2018). At the level of the whole study: Stable hyperthyroidism was defined as no progression to ophthalmopathy within 18 months of follow-up. The study used TCR beta repertoire signatures to distinguish Graves' ophthalmopathy from Graves' hyperthyroidism and to predict progression to ophthalmopathy. In total, under 150 blood samples were TCR-sequenced: fewer than 50 ophthalmopathy, some 80 hyperthyroidism and about 17 hyperthyroidism-to-ophthalmopathy patients. To explore V-J signatures that separate ophthalmopathy from hyperthyroidism, a discovery set of 95 to 100 patients was enrolled, consisting of 40 to 45 with ophthalmopathy and some 59 with stable hyperthyroidism. The independent validation cohort included about 19 hyperthyroidism patients plus 17 patients who later progressed from hyperthyroidism to ophthalmopathy. In roughly six hyperthyroidism patients, the T-cell repertoire of thyroid tissue was compared with the T-cell repertoire of blood. Following sample collection, hyperthyroidism patients were given methimazole at a starting dose of 30 mg daily, and ophthalmopathy patients were given high-dose intravenous methylprednisolone. What the authors observed across the whole study: The 13-signature model separated ophthalmopathy from stable hyperthyroidism with roughly 88% sensitivity and 81% to 82% specificity in cross-validation, and 80%/75% in the test set. In validation, the model predicted ophthalmopathy progression with less than 71% sensitivity and about 73% specificity; roughly 11 predicted patients were CT-confirmed with GO in a median of approximately six months. No statistical method was used to set the sample size in advance, and the investigators knew which group each participant was assigned to. Most expanded thyroid clonotypes with a frequency above 0.001 also appeared in blood, which suggests that blood repertoires may reflect the immune response in the thyroid.

Hyperthyroidism patients were newly diagnosed, were aged 18 to 65 years, and had a disease duration under 2 months. Patients were excluded if they had other autoimmune diseases, uncontrolled infections, pregnancy or lactation. Diagnosis relied on clinical symptoms, serum thyroxine, TRAb, thyroid ultrasound and orbital computed tomography. Trizol reagent was used to extract the total RNA, and its quality was then checked on an Agilent 2100 Bioanalyzer. For repertoire sequencing, the TCR beta CDR3 regions were amplified from RNA transcripts. The first round of RT-PCR was done with HTBI primers and the Qiagen OneStep RT-PCR kit, and was followed by a second round of multiplex PCR, then size selection and purification. Sequencing of the libraries was carried out on an Illumina HiSeq2000 in paired-end mode with 100 bp reads. For the original study's pipeline: SOAPnuke was used to process the reads, throwing out any read that had adapters, had uncalled bases, had a mean Phred below 15, or lacked an exact constant-primer or identifier match. High-quality paired reads were merged with COPE v1.2.5. Each unique nucleotide sequence was treated as a clonotype, and MiTCR v1.1 was used to align the clonotypes to the IMGT TRB V, D and J references. The analysis was limited to V-J combinations with a frequency above 0.0001, which together covered 98% to 99.2% of repertoires. For each V-J combination, a TCR clonal expansion and chaos score was defined as F50 clonal expansion divided by the chaos observed in the TCRdist matrix. Features were reduced by Welch's t-statistics and random forest to around 13 V-J combinations, which fed a naive Bayes classifier. The Morisita-Horn index was used to measure how similar the thyroid and blood repertoires were. TCRdb passed the public sequencing reads through fastp at Q25 and MiXCR, retaining productive beta sequences. CDR3 protein duplicates are merged, each entry listing the most common genes and DNA. The V and J calls and clone size are TCRdb's, not the authors'. For this sample there are more than 1,000,000 distinct CDR3 sequences; around a third appear just once. The top ten hold 11% of the sample.

The rearranged chain carries TRBV9 and TRBJ2-5; TRBD2 is a possible D gene, resting on 5 matching bases. The end of the DNA aligns better with TRBJ2-1, so the J call may be wrong. The TCR originated in an adult man with Graves' hyperthyroidism. Sequencing was performed on peripheral blood or thyroid tissue (not recorded which). CDR3 protein: CASSPGPRGEGETQFF. The DNA is TGTGCCAGCAGCCCCGGGCCACGGGGAGAGGGAGAGACCCAGTTCTTC.